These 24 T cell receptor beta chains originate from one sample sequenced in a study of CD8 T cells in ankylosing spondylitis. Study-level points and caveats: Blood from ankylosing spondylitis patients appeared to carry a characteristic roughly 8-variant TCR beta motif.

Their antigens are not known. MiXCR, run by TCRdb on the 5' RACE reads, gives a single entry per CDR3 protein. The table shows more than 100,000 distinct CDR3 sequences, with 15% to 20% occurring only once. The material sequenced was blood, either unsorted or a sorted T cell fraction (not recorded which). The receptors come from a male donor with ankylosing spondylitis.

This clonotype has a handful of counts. CDR3 sequence (DNA): TGTGCCAGCAGCTACACCCGCACAGATACGCAGTATTTT. Protein: CASSYTRTDTQYF. The chain is built from TRBV11-3 and TRBJ2-3; D is uncertain. This CDR3 region has 13 residues. V lost 4 bases to trimming and J lost 1 base, with 6 bases between them. CDR1 and CDR2 (germline): SGHNT, YENEEA.

As DNA, the CDR3 is TGTGCCACCAGTGGCGACGGGTACGAGCAGTACTTC. Its translation is CATSGDGYEQYF. The rearrangement uses TRBV24-1 and TRBJ2-7; unclear D gene. Germline V lookup: CDR1 KGHDR, CDR2 SFDVKD. This CDR3 comprises 12 residues. With 5 bases removed from V and 4 bases from J, the gap between germline ends came to 8 bases.

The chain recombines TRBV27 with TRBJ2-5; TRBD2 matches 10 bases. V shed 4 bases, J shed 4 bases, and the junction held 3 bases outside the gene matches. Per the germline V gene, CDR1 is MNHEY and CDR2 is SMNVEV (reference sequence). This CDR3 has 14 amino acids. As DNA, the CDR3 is TGTGCCAGCAGTTACATAGCGGGAGGAGAGACCCAGTACTTC. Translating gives CASSYIAGGETQYF.

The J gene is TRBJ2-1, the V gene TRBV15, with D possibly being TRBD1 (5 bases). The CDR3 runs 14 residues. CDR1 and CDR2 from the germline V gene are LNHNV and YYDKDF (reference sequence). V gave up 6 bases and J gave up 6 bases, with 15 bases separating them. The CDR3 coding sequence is TGTGCCACCAGTACCAGGGAAAGGGTCAATGAGCAGTTCTTC. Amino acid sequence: CATSTRERVNEQFF.

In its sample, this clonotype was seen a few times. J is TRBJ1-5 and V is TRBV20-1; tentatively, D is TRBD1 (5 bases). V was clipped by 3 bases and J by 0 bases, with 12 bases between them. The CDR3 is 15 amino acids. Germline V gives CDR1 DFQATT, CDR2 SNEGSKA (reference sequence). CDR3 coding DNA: TGCAGTGCTAGCCCAGCCAGGGATAGCAATCAGCCCCAGCATTTT. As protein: CSASPARDSNQPQHF.

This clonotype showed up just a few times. CDR3 coding DNA: TGCAGTGCGAGGAGTACCCGGTACGAGCAGTACTTC. This codes for CSARSTRYEQYF. V is TRBV20-1 and J is TRBJ2-7; D unclear. Trimming pared 6 bases from V and 4 bases from J, leaving 13 bases between. The germline gives CDR1 DFQATT, CDR2 SNEGSKA (reference sequence). The CDR3 spans 12 residues.

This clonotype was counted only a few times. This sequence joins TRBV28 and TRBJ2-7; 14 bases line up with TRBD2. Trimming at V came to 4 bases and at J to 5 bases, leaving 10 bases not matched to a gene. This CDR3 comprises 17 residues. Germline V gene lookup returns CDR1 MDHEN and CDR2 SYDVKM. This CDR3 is CASSWPGTSGRIDEQYF. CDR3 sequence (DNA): TGTGCCAGCAGTTGGCCGGGGACTAGCGGGAGAATCGACGAGCAGTACTTC.

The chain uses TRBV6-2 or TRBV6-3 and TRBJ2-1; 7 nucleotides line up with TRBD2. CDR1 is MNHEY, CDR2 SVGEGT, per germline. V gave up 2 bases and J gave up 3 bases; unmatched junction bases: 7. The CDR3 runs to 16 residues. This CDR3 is CASSYRSGIDYNEQFF. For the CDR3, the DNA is TGTGCCAGCAGTTACCGGAGCGGGATCGACTACAATGAGCAGTTCTTC.

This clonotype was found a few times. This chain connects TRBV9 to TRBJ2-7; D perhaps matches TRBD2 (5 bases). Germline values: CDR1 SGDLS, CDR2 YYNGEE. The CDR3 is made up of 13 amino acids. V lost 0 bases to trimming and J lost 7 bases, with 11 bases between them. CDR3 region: CASSVGGAREQYF. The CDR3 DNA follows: TGTGCCAGCAGCGTAGGGGGAGCGCGGGAGCAGTACTTC.

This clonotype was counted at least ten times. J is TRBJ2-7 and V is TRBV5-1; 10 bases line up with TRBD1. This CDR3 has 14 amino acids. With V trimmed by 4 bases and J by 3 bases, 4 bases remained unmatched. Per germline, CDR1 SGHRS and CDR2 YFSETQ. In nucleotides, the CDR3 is TGCGCCAGCAGCCACGACAGGGGGCTCTACGAGCAGTACTTC. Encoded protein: CASSHDRGLYEQYF.

CDR3 protein: CASSFGAGNTEAFF. The DNA of the CDR3 is TGTGCCAGCAGCTTTGGGGCAGGGAACACTGAAGCTTTCTTT. V usage is TRBV7-2 and J usage is TRBJ1-1; tentatively, D is TRBD1 (5 bases). Germline values: CDR1 SGHTA, CDR2 FQGNSA. V lost 3 bases, J lost 1 base, and 9 bases lay in between. CDR3 length equals 14 residues.

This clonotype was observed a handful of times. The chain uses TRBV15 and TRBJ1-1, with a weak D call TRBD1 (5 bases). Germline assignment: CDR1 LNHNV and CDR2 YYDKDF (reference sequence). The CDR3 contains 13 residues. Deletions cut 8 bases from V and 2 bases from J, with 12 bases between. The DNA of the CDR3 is TGTGCCACCCAGGGAGGAGGAAACACTGAAGCTTTCTTT. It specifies CATQGGGNTEAFF.

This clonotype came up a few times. CDR3 region: CASNLHRDINTEAFF. The DNA for the CDR3 is TGTGCCAGCAATCTGCACCGGGACATTAACACTGAAGCTTTCTTT. The chain combines TRBV27 with TRBJ1-1; weak D call: TRBD1 (6 bases). CDR3 length equals 15 residues. Trimming took off 7 bases at V and 2 bases at J, with 17 bases between the two ends. CDR1 is MNHEY, CDR2 SMNVEV, per germline (reference sequence).

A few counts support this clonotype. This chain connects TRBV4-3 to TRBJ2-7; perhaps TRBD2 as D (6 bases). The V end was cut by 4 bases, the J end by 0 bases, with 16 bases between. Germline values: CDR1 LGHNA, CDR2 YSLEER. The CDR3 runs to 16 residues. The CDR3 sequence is CASSPGIAASSYEQYF. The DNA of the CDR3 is TGCGCCAGCAGCCCTGGCATAGCGGCCAGCTCCTACGAGCAGTACTTC.

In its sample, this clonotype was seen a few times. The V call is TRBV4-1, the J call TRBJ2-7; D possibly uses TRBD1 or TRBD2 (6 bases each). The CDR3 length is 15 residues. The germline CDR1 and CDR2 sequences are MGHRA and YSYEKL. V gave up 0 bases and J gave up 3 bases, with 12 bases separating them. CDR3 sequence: CASSQEGGTFYEQYF. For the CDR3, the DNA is TGCGCCAGCAGCCAAGAAGGGGGGACTTTCTACGAGCAGTACTTC.

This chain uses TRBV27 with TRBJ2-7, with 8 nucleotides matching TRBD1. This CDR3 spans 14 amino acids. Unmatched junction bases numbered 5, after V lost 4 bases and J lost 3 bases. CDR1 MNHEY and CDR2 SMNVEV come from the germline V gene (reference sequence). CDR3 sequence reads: CASSSTGAGYEQYF. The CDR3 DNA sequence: TGTGCCAGCAGTTCGACAGGGGCGGGCTACGAGCAGTACTTC.

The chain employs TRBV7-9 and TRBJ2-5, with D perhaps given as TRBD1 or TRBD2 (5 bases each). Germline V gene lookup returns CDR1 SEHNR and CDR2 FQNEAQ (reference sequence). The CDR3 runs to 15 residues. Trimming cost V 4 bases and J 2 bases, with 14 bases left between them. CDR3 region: CASSWDGENQETQYF. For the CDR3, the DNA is TGTGCCAGCAGCTGGGACGGGGAGAATCAAGAGACCCAGTACTTC.

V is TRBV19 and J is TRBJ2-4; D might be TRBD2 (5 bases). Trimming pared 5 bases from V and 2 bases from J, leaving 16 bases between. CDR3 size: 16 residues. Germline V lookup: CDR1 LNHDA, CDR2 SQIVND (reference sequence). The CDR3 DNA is TGTGCCAGTAGTTGGCAGCTCGGGATGACCAAAAACATTCAGTACTTC. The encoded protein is CASSWQLGMTKNIQYF.

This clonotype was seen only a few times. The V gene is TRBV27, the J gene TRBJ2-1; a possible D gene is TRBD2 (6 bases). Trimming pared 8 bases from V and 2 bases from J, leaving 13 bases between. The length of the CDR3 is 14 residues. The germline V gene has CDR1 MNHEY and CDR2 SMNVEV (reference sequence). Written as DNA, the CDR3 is TGTGCCAGCGGCGGGGTAAGGGCCTACAATGAGCAGTTCTTC. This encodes CASGGVRAYNEQFF.

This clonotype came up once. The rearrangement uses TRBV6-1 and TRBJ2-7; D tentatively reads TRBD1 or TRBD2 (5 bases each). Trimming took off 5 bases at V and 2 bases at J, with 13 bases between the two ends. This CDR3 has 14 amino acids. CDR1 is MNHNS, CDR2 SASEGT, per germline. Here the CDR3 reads CASSPDRGPYEQYF. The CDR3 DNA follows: TGTGCCAGCAGTCCAGACCGGGGCCCCTACGAGCAGTACTTC.

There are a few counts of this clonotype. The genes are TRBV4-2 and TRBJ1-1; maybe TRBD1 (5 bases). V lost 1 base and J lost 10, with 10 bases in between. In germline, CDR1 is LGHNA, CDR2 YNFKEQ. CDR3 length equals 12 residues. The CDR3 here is CASSQGGRGAFF. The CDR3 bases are TGTGCCAGCAGCCAAGGGGGCAGAGGAGCTTTCTTT.

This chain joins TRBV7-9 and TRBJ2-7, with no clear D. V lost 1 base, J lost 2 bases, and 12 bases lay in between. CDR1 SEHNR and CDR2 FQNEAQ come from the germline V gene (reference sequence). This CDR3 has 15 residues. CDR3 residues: CASSLVAGATYEQYF. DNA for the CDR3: TGTGCCAGCAGCTTAGTCGCAGGCGCGACCTACGAGCAGTACTTC. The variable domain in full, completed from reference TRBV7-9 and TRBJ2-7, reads DTGVSQNPRHKITKRGQNVTFRCDPISEHNRLYWYRQTLGQGPEFLTYFQNEAQLEKSRLLSDRFSAERPKGSFSTLEIQRTEQGDSAMYLCASSLVAGATYEQYFGPGTRLTVT.

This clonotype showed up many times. Here the CDR3 reads CSVEGGQSSYEQYF. The CDR3, as DNA: TGCAGCGTTGAAGGGGGACAGAGCTCCTACGAGCAGTACTTC. The V gene is TRBV29-1, the J gene TRBJ2-7; 7 bases are a match to TRBD1. Germline V gene sequence: CDR1 SQVTM, CDR2 ANQGSEA. The CDR3 runs 14 residues. V lost 1 base to trimming and J lost 0 bases; unmatched junction nucleotides: 3.

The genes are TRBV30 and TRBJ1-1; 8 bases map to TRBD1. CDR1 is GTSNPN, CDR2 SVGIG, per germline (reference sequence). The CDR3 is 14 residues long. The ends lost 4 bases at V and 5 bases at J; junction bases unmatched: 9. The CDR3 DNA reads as TGTGCCTGGACCAGCGGACAGGGTCGAACTGAAGCTTTCTTT. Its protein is CAWTSGQGRTEAFF.